These T cell receptor beta chains were read from a single sample in a study of vaccination effects on CD4 cells after COVID-19. Profiling relied on immunoSEQ multiplex PCR, and the TCRdb table lists in-frame clones only, not all of them. The top ten hold about 30% of the sample, which has roughly 45,000 clones, around 66% seen once. These receptors are not linked to any known antigen. The sample was CD4+ T cells from PBMCs cultured with a peptide pool, taken before COVID-19 vaccination. The receptors were sampled from a human donor who had a prior SARS-CoV-2 infection. Each CDR3 is given with its conserved first and last residue. A D gene is named only where the DNA matches it firmly. Some rows have no size entry. The others give once, few or many, or a class for an expanded clone.

V gene: TRBV2
D gene: TRBD1
J gene: TRBJ1-1
clone size: -
CDR3 DNA: TGTGCCAGCAGTTTGGGACAGGGAACAAACACTGAAGCTTTCTTT
CDR3 protein: CASSLGQGTNTEAFF

V gene: TRBV7-7
D gene: -
J gene: TRBJ2-1
clone size: -
CDR3 DNA: TGTGCTAGCAGCCCCGGTATATACAATGAGCAGTTCTTC
CDR3 protein: CASSPGIYNEQFF

V gene: TRBV5-1
D gene: -
J gene: TRBJ1-5
clone size: -
CDR3 DNA: TGCGCCAGCAGCTTGGCTGGACAGCCTAATCAGCCCCAGCATTTT
CDR3 protein: CASSLAGQPNQPQHF

V gene: TRBV10-3
D gene: TRBD1
J gene: TRBJ2-3
clone size: once
CDR3 DNA: TGTGCCATGGGACAGGGTTGGGGCACAGATACGCAGTATTTT
CDR3 protein: CAMGQGWGTDTQYF

V gene: TRBV6-2/TRBV6-3
D gene: TRBD1
J gene: TRBJ1-1
clone size: -
CDR3 DNA: TGTGCCAGCAGCAAGGGACAGGAATTTTATGCGCCCGAAGCTTTCTTT
CDR3 protein: CASSKGQEFYAPEAFF

V gene: TRBV3-1/TRBV3-2
D gene: -
J gene: TRBJ1-6
clone size: -
CDR3 DNA: TGTGCCAGCAGCCAGGGACAAACTAATTCACCCCTCCACTTT
CDR3 protein: CASSQGQTNSPLHF

V gene: TRBV30
D gene: TRBD1
J gene: TRBJ1-1
clone size: -
CDR3 DNA: TGTGCCTGGAGTGGGACAGGGCTTGAAGCTTTCTTT
CDR3 protein: CAWSGTGLEAFF

V gene: TRBV19
D gene: -
J gene: TRBJ2-3
clone size: -
CDR3 DNA: TGTGCCAGTAAGGGATACAGGAGCACAGATACGCAGTATTTT
CDR3 protein: CASKGYRSTDTQYF

V gene: TRBV18
D gene: -
J gene: TRBJ1-2
clone size: -
CDR3 DNA: TGTGCCAGCTCACCGTGGACAGACTATGGCTACACCTTC
CDR3 protein: CASSPWTDYGYTF

V gene: TRBV13
D gene: -
J gene: TRBJ2-7
clone size: -
CDR3 DNA: TGTGCCAGCAGCTTGGGGGATAGAGGGGACTACGAGCAGTACTTC
CDR3 protein: CASSLGDRGDYEQYF

V gene: TRBV7-2
D gene: TRBD2
J gene: TRBJ2-7
clone size: -
CDR3 DNA: TGTGCCAGCAGCTACAGTGCTAGCGGGCGATCCTACGAGCAGTACTTC
CDR3 protein: CASSYSASGRSYEQYF

V gene: TRBV3-1/TRBV3-2
D gene: -
J gene: TRBJ2-2
clone size: -
CDR3 DNA: TGTGCCAGCAGCCAAGATAGGGTGAGGCCCGGGGAGCTGTTTTTT
CDR3 protein: CASSQDRVRPGELFF

V gene: TRBV4-2
D gene: TRBD1
J gene: TRBJ1-1
clone size: few
CDR3 DNA: TGTGCCAGCAGCCAACCCGGGACAGACACTGAAGCTTTCTTT
CDR3 protein: CASSQPGTDTEAFF

V gene: TRBV4-2
D gene: TRBD2
J gene: TRBJ2-7
clone size: once
CDR3 DNA: TGTGCCAGCAGCCAAGATCGTCTAGCGGGGGGGGGATACTACGAGCAGTACTTC
CDR3 protein: CASSQDRLAGGGYYEQYF

V gene: TRBV4-2
D gene: TRBD1
J gene: TRBJ2-5
clone size: -
CDR3 DNA: TGTGCCAGCAGCCAGGGGGACAGTCAAGAGACCCAGTACTTC
CDR3 protein: CASSQGDSQETQYF

V gene: TRBV6-2/TRBV6-3
D gene: TRBD2
J gene: TRBJ2-1
clone size: -
CDR3 DNA: TGTGCCAGCAGCCCTCGGACTAGCTTTGAGCAGTTCTTC
CDR3 protein: CASSPRTSFEQFF

V gene: TRBV5-1
D gene: -
J gene: TRBJ2-3
clone size: -
CDR3 DNA: TGCGCCAGCAGCTTGCTTTATTCAGATACGCAGTATTTT
CDR3 protein: CASSLLYSDTQYF

V gene: TRBV11-2
D gene: -
J gene: TRBJ2-2
clone size: -
CDR3 DNA: TGTGCCAGCAGCTTATGGGGTACCGGGGAGCTGTTTTTT
CDR3 protein: CASSLWGTGELFF

V gene: TRBV5-4
D gene: -
J gene: TRBJ2-7
clone size: -
CDR3 DNA: TGTGCCAGCAGCTTGGGTGTCGTCACCTCCTACGAGCAGTACTTC
CDR3 protein: CASSLGVVTSYEQYF

V gene: TRBV7-9
D gene: -
J gene: TRBJ2-2
clone size: -
CDR3 DNA: TGTGCCAGCAGCTTGGGGTCCCCGAACACCGGGGAGCTGTTTTTT
CDR3 protein: CASSLGSPNTGELFF

V gene: TRBV7-2
D gene: -
J gene: TRBJ2-3
clone size: -
CDR3 DNA: TGTGCCAGCAGCCGCGTTCTGTCGGAAAGAGCGCAGTATTTT
CDR3 protein: CASSRVLSERAQYF

V gene: TRBV30
D gene: -
J gene: TRBJ1-6
clone size: -
CDR3 DNA: TGTGCCTGGAAACGGGGGGGTTGGGGTTCACCCCTCCACTTT
CDR3 protein: CAWKRGGWGSPLHF

V gene: TRBV29-1
D gene: TRBD1
J gene: TRBJ2-7
clone size: -
CDR3 DNA: TGCAGCGTTGGGGACAGTAGGGAGCAGTACTTC
CDR3 protein: CSVGDSREQYF

V gene: TRBV11-3
D gene: -
J gene: TRBJ1-1
clone size: -
CDR3 DNA: TGTGCCAGCAGCTTAGAGATTTCGGGCACTGAAGCTTTCTTT
CDR3 protein: CASSLEISGTEAFF

V gene: TRBV2
D gene: TRBD2
J gene: TRBJ2-7
clone size: -
CDR3 DNA: TGTGCCAGCAGTGGTAAGCGGGACGGGGCCTACGAGCAGTACTTC
CDR3 protein: CASSGKRDGAYEQYF

V gene: TRBV19
D gene: -
J gene: TRBJ1-4
clone size: -
CDR3 DNA: TGTGCCAGTAACCAGGGAAACAAGGGAGGTGAAAAACTGTTTTTT
CDR3 protein: CASNQGNKGGEKLFF